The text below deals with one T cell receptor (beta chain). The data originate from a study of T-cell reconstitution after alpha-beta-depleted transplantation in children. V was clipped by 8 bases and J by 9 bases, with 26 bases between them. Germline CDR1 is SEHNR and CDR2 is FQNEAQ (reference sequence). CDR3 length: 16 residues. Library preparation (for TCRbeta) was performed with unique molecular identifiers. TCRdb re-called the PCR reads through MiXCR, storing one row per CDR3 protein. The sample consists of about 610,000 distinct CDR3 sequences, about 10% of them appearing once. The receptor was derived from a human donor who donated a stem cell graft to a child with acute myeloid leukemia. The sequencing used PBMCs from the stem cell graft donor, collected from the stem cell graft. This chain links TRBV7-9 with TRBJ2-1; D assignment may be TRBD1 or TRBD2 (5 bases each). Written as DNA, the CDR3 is TGTGCCAGCTTAACCCACGGGCGGCTCGGGGCCGTTGAGCAGTTCTTC. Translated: CASLTHGRLGAVEQFF.